The sequence of this T cell receptor beta chain was determined in a study of cytomegalovirus exposure and HLA in healthy donors. Study in general: Earlier, roughly 180 million T cells were analyzed, and fewer than 120 million unique TCR beta sequences were found among them. Study outcomes and limitations: Later analysis suggested most CMV-associated TCR beta chains were HLA-restricted. Overall, around 150 TCR beta chains were annotated as cytomegalovirus-associated.

Notes on this clone: Its cognate antigen is unknown.

This CDR3 has 13 residues. CDR1 is MNHEY, CDR2 SVGAGI, per germline. J was trimmed by 15 bases and V by 5 bases; bases with no gene match: 13. When sampled, the donors appeared nominally healthy, though they likely had unrecorded immune exposures. 60 Vbeta and 13 Jbeta primers were used in PCR. Repertoires were generated with immunoSEQ multiplex PCR, while TCRdb's copy carries only in-frame clones and drops some. The sample table includes about 160,000 clones. The specimen sequenced was PBMCs. The TCR comes from a woman aged 55-75 years in good health and CMV-seronegative. The chain links TRBV6-5 to TRBJ1-5; 7 nucleotides agree with TRBD1. This chain's CDR3 is CASSNRGDSRLHF. CDR3 coding DNA: TGTGCCAGCAGTAACAGAGGGGACAGCCGTTTGCATTTT.